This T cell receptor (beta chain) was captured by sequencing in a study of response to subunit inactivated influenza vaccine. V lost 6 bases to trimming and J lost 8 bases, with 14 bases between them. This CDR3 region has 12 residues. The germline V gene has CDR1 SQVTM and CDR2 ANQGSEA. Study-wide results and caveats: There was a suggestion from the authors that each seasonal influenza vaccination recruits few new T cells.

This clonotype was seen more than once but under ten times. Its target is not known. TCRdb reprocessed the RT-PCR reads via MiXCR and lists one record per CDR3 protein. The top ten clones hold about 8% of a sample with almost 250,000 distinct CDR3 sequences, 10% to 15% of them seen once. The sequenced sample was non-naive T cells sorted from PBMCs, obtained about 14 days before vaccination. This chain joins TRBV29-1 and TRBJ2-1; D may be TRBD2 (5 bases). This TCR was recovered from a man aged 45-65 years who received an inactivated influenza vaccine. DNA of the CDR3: TGCAGCGTGAGGGTAGCTGGCGATGAGCAGTTCTTC. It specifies CSVRVAGDEQFF.